Included here is one TCR beta chain sequence, with context. This CDR3 is also generated by other DNA sequences in the sample. These data are taken from a study of shared T cell receptors in the human thymus. Assay: immunoSEQ multiplex PCR; the TCRdb copy retains only in-frame clones and omits some. The data hold around 730,000 clones, with over 75% observed a single time. In addition, the sample was reused for a study of human thymus T cells. That source notes: As related research reported, thymic repertoires overlapped highly among unrelated individuals.

Sequences were obtained from thymocytes. This sequence was found in a girl under three years old with a congenital heart defect.

CDR3 coding DNA: TGTGCCAGCAGCAAAGGACAGGGGGCCGAGGGGTCCGTTTCCCCCCTCCACTTT. Translation gives CASSKGQGAEGSVSPLHF. The rearrangement links TRBV14 to TRBJ1-6, with 11 bases that match TRBD1. CDR3 size: 18 residues. The germline gives CDR1 SGHDN, CDR2 FVKESK. After removal of 5 bases from V and 13 bases from J, the junction contained 19 bases not matched to a gene.